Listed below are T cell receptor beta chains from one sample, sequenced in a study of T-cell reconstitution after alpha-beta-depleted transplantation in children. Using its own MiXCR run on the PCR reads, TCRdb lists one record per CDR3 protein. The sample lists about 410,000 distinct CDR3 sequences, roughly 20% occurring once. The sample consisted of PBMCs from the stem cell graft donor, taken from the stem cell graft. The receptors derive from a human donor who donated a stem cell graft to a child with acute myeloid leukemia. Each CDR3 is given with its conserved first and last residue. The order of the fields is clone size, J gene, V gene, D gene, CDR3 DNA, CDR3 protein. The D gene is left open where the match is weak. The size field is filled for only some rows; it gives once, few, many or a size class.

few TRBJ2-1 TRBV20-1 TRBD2 TGCAGTGCTAGAGATCCGCGGGAGCATGAGCAGTTCTTC CSARDPREHEQFF
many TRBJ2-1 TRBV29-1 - TGCAGCGTTAGAATTGCGGGGATGAACAATGAGCAGTTCTTC CSVRIAGMNNEQFF
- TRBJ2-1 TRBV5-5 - TGTGCCAGCAGCGCCTTACAGGGCTCCTACAATGAGCAGTTCTTC CASSALQGSYNEQFF
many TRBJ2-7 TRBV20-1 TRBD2 TGCAGTGCTAGTCCTGCGGGAGGCGGCGAGCAGTACTTC CSASPAGGGEQYF
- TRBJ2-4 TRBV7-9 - TGTGCCAGCAGCCCCAGCGTGGACATTCAGTACTTC CASSPSVDIQYF
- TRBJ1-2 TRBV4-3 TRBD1 TGCGCCAGCAGCCAAATAGACGCGGACAGGTCCTGGTATGGCTACACCTTC CASSQIDADRSWYGYTF
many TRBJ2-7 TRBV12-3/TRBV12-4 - TGTGCCAGCAGTTTAGTAGCGAGGCCGAACCCCTACGAGCAGTACTTC CASSLVARPNPYEQYF
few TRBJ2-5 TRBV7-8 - TGTGCCAGCAGCTTGGACGGGCAGTCGACCCAGTACTTC CASSLDGQSTQYF
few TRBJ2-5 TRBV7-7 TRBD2 TGTGCCAGCAGCTTAGGAGGGACTAGTCAAGAGACCCAGTACTTC CASSLGGTSQETQYF
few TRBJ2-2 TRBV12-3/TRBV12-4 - TGTGCCAGCAGGCCCGCGGGAACCGGGGAGCTGTTTTTT CASRPAGTGELFF
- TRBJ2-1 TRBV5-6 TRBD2 TGTGCCAGCAGATTAGGCCCGGCGGGAGCTATGAATGAGCAGTTCTTC CASRLGPAGAMNEQFF
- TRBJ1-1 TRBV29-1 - TGCAGCGTTGATGACGGACAAACTAACACTGAAGCTTTCTTT CSVDDGQTNTEAFF
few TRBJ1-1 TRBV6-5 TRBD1 TGTGCCAGCAGCCCCGAACCCGACAGGGCTGAAGCTTTCTTT CASSPEPDRAEAFF
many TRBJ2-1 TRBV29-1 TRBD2 TGCAGCGTTACCGGGACTAGCGGATACAATGAGCAGTTCTTC CSVTGTSGYNEQFF
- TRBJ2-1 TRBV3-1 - TGTGCCAGCAGCCAAGCCCGGCGTGAGCAGTTCTTC CASSQARREQFF
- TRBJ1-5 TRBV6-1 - TGTGCCAGCAGCCTGGGGGGGGTGAGCAATCAGCCCCAGCATTTT CASSLGGVSNQPQHF
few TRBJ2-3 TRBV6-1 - TGTGCCAGCAGTCCACTGGGGGGGCTAGGCACAGATACGCAGTATTTT CASSPLGGLGTDTQYF
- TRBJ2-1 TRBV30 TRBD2 TGTGCCTGGAGTGTCGGGGGGGAGCAGTTCTTC CAWSVGGEQFF
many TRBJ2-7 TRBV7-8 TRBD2 TGTGCCAGCACCCGCGGGGGTCAGATCTACGAGCAGTACTTC CASTRGGQIYEQYF
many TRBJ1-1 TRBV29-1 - TGCAGCGTTGGGGAACAGTTGAACACTGAAGCTTTCTTT CSVGEQLNTEAFF
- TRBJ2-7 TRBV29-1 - TGCAGCGTTGAAGACGAAAGACACTCCTACGAGCAGTACTTC CSVEDERHSYEQYF
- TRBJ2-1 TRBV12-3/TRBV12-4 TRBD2 TGTGCCAGCAGTCGTGGGACTAGCGGCCTCAATGAGCAGTTCTTC CASSRGTSGLNEQFF
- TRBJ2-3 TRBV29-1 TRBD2 TGCAGCGTTGGCTTAGCGGGAGGGCCGTCGGATACGCAGTATTTT CSVGLAGGPSDTQYF
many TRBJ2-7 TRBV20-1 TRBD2 TGCAGTGTCAACGGGCATTTAGAGCGGGGCCACTACGAGCAGTACTTC CSVNGHLERGHYEQYF
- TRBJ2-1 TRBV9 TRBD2 TGTGCCAGCAGCCGTACTAGCGGGAGGACGGATGAGCAGTTCTTC CASSRTSGRTDEQFF
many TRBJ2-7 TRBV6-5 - TGTGCCAGCAGTTATAGCGGAGTAAACTACGAGCAGTACTTC CASSYSGVNYEQYF
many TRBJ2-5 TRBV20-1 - TGCAGTGCTAGGGGGGAGGAGACCCAGTACTTC CSARGEETQYF
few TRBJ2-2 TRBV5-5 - TGTGCCAGCAGCTTCGCCGGACGGAACACCGGGGAGCTGTTTTTT CASSFAGRNTGELFF
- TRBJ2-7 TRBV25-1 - TGTGCCAGCAGTGAAACGAGGGGCGAGCAGTACTTC CASSETRGEQYF
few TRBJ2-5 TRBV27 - TGTGCCAGCAGTTTAGCCATGGCCTCGGAGACCCAGTACTTC CASSLAMASETQYF
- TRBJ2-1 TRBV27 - TGTGCCAGCAGCACCGGGACTTTAAATGAGCAGTTCTTC CASSTGTLNEQFF
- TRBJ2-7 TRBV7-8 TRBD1 TGTGCCAGCAGCTGGGACAGGGGAGGTGTCGCCTACGAGCAGTACTTC CASSWDRGGVAYEQYF
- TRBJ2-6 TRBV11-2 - TGTGCCAGCAGCCAATGGGCGAGCTCTGGGGCCAACGTCCTGACTTTC CASSQWASSGANVLTF
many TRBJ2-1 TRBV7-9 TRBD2 TGTGCCAGCACCGATAGCGGGGCCTACAATGAGCAGTTCTTC CASTDSGAYNEQFF
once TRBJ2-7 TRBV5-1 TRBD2 TGCGCCAGCAGCACATCAACTAGCGGGATATCCTACGAGCAGTACTTC CASSTSTSGISYEQYF
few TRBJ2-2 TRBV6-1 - TGTGCCAGCAGCTGGGGCAGGACCGGGGAGCTGTTTTTT CASSWGRTGELFF
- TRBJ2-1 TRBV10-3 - TGTGCCATCGGGGCCTACAATGAGCAGTTCTTC CAIGAYNEQFF
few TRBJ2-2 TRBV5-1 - TGCGCCAGCAGCCTGTATCGGGGGCTTGACACCGGGGAGCTGTTTTTT CASSLYRGLDTGELFF
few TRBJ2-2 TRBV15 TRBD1 TGTGCCACCAGTATAACAGGGGACCTTACCGGGGAGCTGTTTTTT CATSITGDLTGELFF
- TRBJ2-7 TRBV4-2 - TGTGCCAGCAGCCAAGATAGGTCCAGGGGCTACGAGCAGTACTTC CASSQDRSRGYEQYF
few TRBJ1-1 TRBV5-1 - TGCGCCAGCAGCTTGACCCTTGGCACTGAAGCTTTCTTT CASSLTLGTEAFF
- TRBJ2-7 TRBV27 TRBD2 TGTGCCAGCAGTTTGTCTAGCGGGAGATCCTCCTACGAGCAGTACTTC CASSLSSGRSSYEQYF
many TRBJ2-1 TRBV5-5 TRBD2 TGTGCCAGCAGCTGGGGGGTAGCGGGAGAAAATGAGCAGTTCTTC CASSWGVAGENEQFF
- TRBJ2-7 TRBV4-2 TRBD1 TGTGCCAGCAGCCAAGAGGACAGGGCTAGCTCCTACGAGCAGTACTTC CASSQEDRASSYEQYF
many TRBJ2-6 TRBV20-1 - TGCAGTGCCGCTGGGGCCAACGTCCTGACTTTC CSAAGANVLTF
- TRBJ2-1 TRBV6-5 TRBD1 TGTGCCAGCAGTTACCCCGGGACAGGTGTACAGTTCTTC CASSYPGTGVQFF
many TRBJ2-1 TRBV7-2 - TGTGCCAGCAAGGCCGTATACAATGAGCAGTTCTTC CASKAVYNEQFF
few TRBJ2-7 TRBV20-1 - TGCAGTGCTAGGTCCAGCGTCTCCTCCTACGAGCAGTACTTC CSARSSVSSYEQYF
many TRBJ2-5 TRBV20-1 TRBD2 TGCAGTGCTAGGGAGGGGGGAGCGGGAGGTCGGGAGACCCAGTACTTC CSAREGGAGGRETQYF
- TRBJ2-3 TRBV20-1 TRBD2 TGCAGTGCCCCCCGGGCGGGAGCGGATACGCAGTATTTT CSAPRAGADTQYF
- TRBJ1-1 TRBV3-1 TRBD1 TGTGCCAGCAGTCTCCGACAGGGGGTAGCAGAAGCTTTCTTT CASSLRQGVAEAFF
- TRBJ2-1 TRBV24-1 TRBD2 TGTGCCACCAGTGACCGACTAGCGGTTGAGCAGTTCTTC CATSDRLAVEQFF
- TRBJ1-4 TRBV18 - TGTGCCAGCTCACCCGAAATGTCTAATGAAAAACTGTTTTTT CASSPEMSNEKLFF
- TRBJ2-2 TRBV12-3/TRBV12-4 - TGTGCCAGCAGTTTGGCTGGGACGTCCGGGGAGCTGTTTTTT CASSLAGTSGELFF